This TCR beta chain was recovered during a study of OX40 agonist ivuxolimab in advanced cancers. About the investigation overall: Ivuxolimab was an agonistic, fully human IgG2 monoclonal antibody directed against OX40 (CD134), a costimulatory receptor. Intravenous ivuxolimab was administered to patients every 2 weeks at six dose levels: 0.01, 0.1, 0.3, 1.5, 3 and 10 mg/kg. Of the 50 to 55 dose-escalation patients, hepatocellular carcinoma was present in some 19, melanoma in approximately 15, renal cell carcinoma in 9 and head and neck cancer in 9. In the dose-escalation cohort, approximately 80% of patients were male, and the mean age was 60 years with a range of roughly 20 to 80. Patients were allowed to have had prior anti-PD-1, anti-PD-L1 or anti-CTLA-4 therapy, and roughly two fifths of the dose-escalation patients had been treated with checkpoint inhibitors. Partial responses occurred in three dose-escalation patients: two with cutaneous melanoma and one with hepatocellular carcinoma. Peripheral TCRbeta sequencing was intended to test whether TCR sequence diversity was altered and clonal T-cell expansion was caused by ivuxolimab. The paper reports the monotherapy dose-escalation portion (N of about 56 patients) of the phase I ivuxolimab trial.

General findings and caveats noted by the study authors: Antigen specificity was not determined for the clonally expanded peripheral T cells. Low levels of normalized T-cell clonal expansion were also seen in some patients who did not respond. After ivuxolimab, CD8+ T cells had more expanded clones than CD4+ T cells on average. Clonal expansion of both CD4+ and CD8+ blood T cells was observed from baseline to week 6 at doses 0.1 to 3.0 mg/kg. In the 0.1-3.0 mg/kg groups, partial responders had among the lowest normalized peripheral clonal expansion, particularly in CD8+ T cells.

Reading from cysteine to phenylalanine, the CDR3 counts 15 amino acids. The only DNA kept is the CDR3, 45 bases in frame from the first base. As encoded in the germline V gene, CDR1 is ENHRY while CDR2 is SYGVKD. Trimming takes 6 bases from V and 1 base from J, and the germline ends sit 14 bases apart. Remarks on this clone: The target of this receptor is not known. The sample holds no much larger clone one base away, and base qualities are not on file.

The trial excluded patients who had a history of autoimmune disease or who were on systemic immunosuppression. Peripheral blood for TCR sequencing was collected from all dose cohorts at baseline, on cycle 4 day 1, and on cycle 7 day 1. The samples were drawn from a first-in-human, open-label, multicenter phase I dose-escalation trial of ivuxolimab. Adults with locally advanced or metastatic melanoma, renal cell carcinoma, hepatocellular carcinoma or head and neck squamous cell carcinoma were enrolled in the trial. Before TCR sequencing, CD4+ and CD8+ T cells were separately sorted from peripheral blood. To sequence the TCRbeta CDR3 region, genomic DNA was isolated from the sorted cells. The immunoSEQ Assay was used to sequence the TCRbeta CDR3 regions. TCRdb obtained this table from immuneACCESS and retained in-frame rearrangements with V and J assigned. These tables miss some clones; where compared with another copy, unresolved V genes account for less than half of the shortfall, and the remainder is unexplained. Across this sample there are 60,000 to 75,000 clones, with about 90% seen only once. Together, the top ten hold 14% of the sample.

The sequence joins TRBV10-3 to TRBJ2-3; the D gene is perhaps TRBD1, on 6 matching bases. The TCR was taken from an adult with an advanced solid tumor such as melanoma, head and neck, liver or kidney cancer. Sequences were derived from CD4+ or CD8+ T cells sorted from blood, sampled in a trial of the OX40 agonist ivuxolimab. The bases read TGTGCCATCAGGCCCGAGGGGGTGGGCACAGATACGCAGTATTTT. The encoded protein is CAIRPEGVGTDTQYF.